One and the same sample provided the 26 T cell receptor beta chains below, sequenced in a study of shared clonotypes between healthy human individuals. The table came from immunoSEQ multiplex PCR; TCRdb's copy has only in-frame clones and leaves some out. Among about half a million clones listed, approximately 79% were seen once. The sequenced material came from PBMCs. These TCRs come from a woman in her 40s in good health. Some clones in this sample may be carry-over from other donors' samples.

The chain couples TRBV19 to TRBJ2-2; TRBD2 agrees at 9 bases. V gave up 2 bases and J gave up 6 bases; unmatched junction bases: 4. Germline lookup yields CDR1 LNHDA and CDR2 SQIVND (reference sequence). This CDR3 is 15 amino acids long. CDR3 in amino acids: CASSIQAGGPGELFF. CDR3 nucleotides: TGTGCCAGTAGTATACAAGCGGGAGGTCCCGGGGAGCTGTTTTTT.

This chain connects TRBV5-4 to TRBJ2-5, with 10 nucleotides matching TRBD2. The germline V gene encodes CDR1 SGHNT and CDR2 YYREEE (reference sequence). V dropped 5 bases and J dropped 2; count of bases not matched to a gene: 9. The length of the CDR3 is 16 residues. CDR3 region: CASSLSGRGPQETQYF. The CDR3 coding sequence is TGTGCCAGCAGTCTAAGCGGGAGGGGCCCACAAGAGACCCAGTACTTC.

V and J are TRBV2 and TRBJ1-2; TRBD1 aligns across 7 bases. V was pared by 6 bases and J by 5 bases, with 6 bases of the junction left unmatched. The germline gives CDR1 SNHLY, CDR2 FYNNEI. The CDR3 runs 13 residues. The CDR3 sequence: CASRGTGDYGYTF. In nucleotides, the CDR3 is TGTGCCAGCAGAGGAACAGGGGATTATGGCTACACCTTC.

The rearrangement links TRBV29-1 to TRBJ2-1; 8 bases line up with TRBD2. Germline V gives CDR1 SQVTM, CDR2 ANQGSEA. Losses at the gene ends were 4 bases for V and 10 bases for J; bases not matched to a gene: 9. The CDR3 extends over 13 amino acids. CDR3 loop: CSVAAGAGAEQFF. In DNA, the CDR3 is TGCAGCGTTGCCGCGGGAGCGGGGGCGGAGCAGTTCTTC.

This rearrangement joins TRBV7-2 to TRBJ2-1; the match to TRBD2 covers 8 bases. Per the germline V gene, CDR1 is SGHTA and CDR2 is FQGNSA. CDR3 length: 13 amino acids. V lost 4 bases and J lost 8; bases outside the gene matches: 4. The CDR3 DNA reads as TGTGCCAGCAGCTATAGCGGGATTGATGAGCAGTTCTTC. Translation gives CASSYSGIDEQFF.

The rearrangement links TRBV5-6 to TRBJ2-3, with 8 positions matching TRBD2. The CDR3 covers 17 residues. Germline values: CDR1 SGHDT, CDR2 YYEEEE. The ends lost 4 bases at V and 5 bases at J; junction bases unmatched: 15. The CDR3 region is CASSPGVYGRAKDTQYF. The CDR3 region has the DNA TGTGCCAGCAGCCCTGGGGTTTACGGGAGGGCGAAAGATACGCAGTATTTT.

The chain combines TRBV5-4 with TRBJ1-2, with a weak D call TRBD1 (6 bases). V was shortened by 3 bases and J by 1 base, with 16 bases between the two germline ends. The CDR3 length is 16 residues. Germline CDR1 and CDR2: SGHNT and YYREEE (reference sequence). The CDR3 DNA is TGTGCCAGCAGCTCCCACGCGGACAGAAGTAACTATGGCTACACCTTC. As protein: CASSSHADRSNYGYTF.

The CDR3 nucleotides are TGTGCCAGCAGTACTGGACAAAACTATGGCTACACCTTC. Translating gives CASSTGQNYGYTF. The chain combines TRBV28 with TRBJ1-2; D is possibly TRBD1 (5 bases). Trimming took 5 bases from V and 2 from J, leaving 9 bases between them. Germline loops: CDR1 MDHEN, CDR2 SYDVKM. The CDR3 has 13 amino acids.

The chain employs TRBV18 and TRBJ1-4; D perhaps matches TRBD1 (6 bases). The CDR3 is 16 residues long. V lost 3 bases, J lost 2 bases, and 13 bases lay in between. The germline V gene encodes CDR1 KGHSH and CDR2 LQKENI. The CDR3 reads CASSPFTGHTNEKLFF. CDR3 in DNA: TGTGCCAGCTCACCCTTTACGGGACACACTAATGAAAAACTGTTTTTT.

The chain combines TRBV11-2 with TRBJ1-3; D unclear. V was cut by 5 bases and J by 0 bases, with 11 bases left in between. The germline gives CDR1 SGHAT, CDR2 FQNNGV. This CDR3 comprises 15 residues. In DNA, the CDR3 is TGTGCCAGCAGCACCGGACCGAACTCTGGAAACACCATATATTTT. This sequence encodes CASSTGPNSGNTIYF.

The CDR3 nucleotides are TGTGCCAGCAGCTTAATGATTGTGAACACTGAAGCTTTCTTT. Its translation: CASSLMIVNTEAFF. This chain uses TRBV11-2 with TRBJ1-1; D uncertain. CDR3 size: 14 residues. Per the germline V gene, CDR1 is SGHAT and CDR2 is FQNNGV. Trimming removed 2 bases at V and 0 bases at J, with 7 bases between.

As to this clone: This may arise from a read error, as a much more abundant clone is one base away. The rearrangement links TRBV30 to TRBJ2-5, with a weak D call TRBD2 (6 bases). The germline V and J ends were trimmed by 1 base and 7 bases, with 16 bases remaining between them. Germline assignment: CDR1 GTSNPN and CDR2 SVGIG (reference sequence). This CDR3 region has 14 residues. CDR3 DNA: TGTGCCTGGAGTGATTGGAGGGCTCGAGGGACCCAGTACTTC. Its protein product is CAWSDWRARGTQYF.

In its sample, this clone was seen a few times. The genes are TRBV11-3 and TRBJ1-1; D not resolved. Trimming pared 1 base from V and 3 bases from J, leaving 3 bases between. This CDR3 has 12 residues. Per the germline V gene, CDR1 is SGHNT and CDR2 is YENEEA. The chain's CDR3 is CASSLVHTEAFF. The CDR3 DNA sequence: TGTGCCAGCAGCTTAGTACACACTGAAGCTTTCTTT.

V is TRBV13 and J is TRBJ2-7; tentatively, D is TRBD1 (6 bases). Trimming shortened V by 5 bases and J by 5 bases, and 10 bases separated the two germline ends. Germline V gene sequence: CDR1 PRHDT, CDR2 FYEKMQ (reference sequence). This CDR3 spans 12 amino acids. The CDR3 nucleotides read TGTGCCAGCAGCACACAGGGCCACGAGCAGTACTTC. This translates into CASSTQGHEQYF.

The genes are TRBV5-4 and TRBJ2-7; D is possibly TRBD1 or TRBD2 (5 bases each). The germline V gene has CDR1 SGHNT and CDR2 YYREEE (reference sequence). The germline V and J ends were trimmed by 4 bases and 0 bases, with 17 bases remaining between them. The CDR3 sequence is 16 residues long. The CDR3 DNA follows: TGTGCCAGCAGCCCCCAGGGCGGGTCCAGCTCCTACGAGCAGTACTTC. Its protein is CASSPQGGSSSYEQYF.

The chain couples TRBV29-1 to TRBJ2-5, with 9 bases that match TRBD1. CDR3 length equals 16 residues. CDR1 is SQVTM and CDR2 is ANQGSEA in the germline V gene. Losses at the gene ends were 4 bases for V and 1 base for J; bases not matched to a gene: 10. The CDR3 loop reads CSVVARDRAIQETQYF. The CDR3 nucleotides are TGCAGCGTTGTCGCTCGGGACAGGGCCATCCAAGAGACCCAGTACTTC.

Of note for this clone: One junction end does not reproduce the germline sequence, and a read error may be involved. The V and J genes are TRBV29-1 and TRBJ2-3; D is possibly TRBD1 (6 bases). Germline values: CDR1 SQVTM, CDR2 ANQGSEA. The CDR3 is 13 amino acids. CDR3 nucleotide sequence: TGCAGCGTTGAACCTTCCAGGACAGATACGCGGTATTTT. Translated, it gives CSVEPSRTDTRYF.

By share of the sample, this clone is medium-sized. The chain recombines TRBV7-3 with TRBJ1-4, with TRBD1 as a possible D gene (5 bases). Germline V gene lookup returns CDR1 SGHTA and CDR2 FQGTGA. V was cut by 4 bases and J by 0 bases, with 12 bases left in between. CDR3 length: 16 amino acids. The CDR3 region has the DNA TGTGCCAGCAGCTCTCGGGACCCTGCAACTAATGAAAAACTGTTTTTT. Protein sequence: CASSSRDPATNEKLFF.

Concerning this clone: The identical CDR3 is also encoded by other nucleotide sequences in the sample. The V gene is TRBV11-2, the J gene TRBJ2-5; D gene uncertain. V shed 5 bases and J shed 1 base, with 8 bases lying between them. Germline lookup yields CDR1 SGHAT and CDR2 FQNNGV. This CDR3 contains 13 residues. In nucleotides, the CDR3 is TGTGCCAGCAGCCCCGGTAGCCAAGAGACCCAGTACTTC. Its protein product is CASSPGSQETQYF.

As to this clone: This specimen includes other DNA sequences encoding the same CDR3. This chain connects TRBV9 to TRBJ2-7; a possible D gene is TRBD2 (5 bases). Germline assignment: CDR1 SGDLS and CDR2 YYNGEE. The CDR3 length is 15 residues. V was trimmed by 0 bases and J by 1 base, leaving 11 bases between them. In DNA, the CDR3 is TGTGCCAGCAGCGTAGGAGCGGACCCTTCCTACGAGCAGTACTTC. Encoded protein: CASSVGADPSYEQYF.

This rearrangement joins TRBV6-6 to TRBJ1-5, with TRBD1 matching 8 bases. This CDR3 spans 15 amino acids. Germline lookup yields CDR1 MNHNY and CDR2 SVGAGI (reference sequence). The V gene end was trimmed by 2 bases and the J gene end by 4 bases; junction bases not matched to a gene: 4. The CDR3 nucleotides are TGTGCCAGCAGTTACCCGACAGGGGTGAATCAGCCCCAGCATTTT. Translated: CASSYPTGVNQPQHF.

The chain has TRBV7-3 and TRBJ1-1, with 7 positions matching TRBD1. V was clipped by 3 bases and J by 8 bases; unmatched bases: 6. The length of the CDR3 is 13 residues. Germline CDR1 reads SGHTA; CDR2 reads FQGTGA. CDR3 sequence reads: CASSFGDSPEAFF. The CDR3 DNA sequence: TGTGCCAGCAGCTTCGGGGACAGCCCGGAAGCTTTCTTT.

The chain employs TRBV11-2 and TRBJ2-7, with a tentative D call TRBD1 (5 bases). V dropped 1 base and J dropped 0 bases, with 10 bases sitting between them. Per germline, CDR1 SGHAT and CDR2 FQNNGV. The CDR3 totals 15 residues. As DNA, the CDR3 is TGTGCCAGCAGCTTAGCCATAGGGGTCTCCTACGAGCAGTACTTC. Translation gives CASSLAIGVSYEQYF.

As for this clone: Other DNA variants within this sample encode the same CDR3. The CDR3 nucleotides read TGTGCCAGCAGCCCCGGGACTAGCGGCCGCACAGATACGCAGTATTTT. It encodes CASSPGTSGRTDTQYF. This chain uses TRBV11-3 with TRBJ2-3; 11 bases match TRBD2. The CDR3 spans 16 residues. Unmatched junction bases numbered 5, after V lost 5 bases and J lost 1 base. The germline gives CDR1 SGHNT, CDR2 YENEEA.

The chain combines TRBV11-2 with TRBJ2-7, with a tentative D call TRBD1 (5 bases). V was pared by 1 base and J by 3 bases, with 10 bases between. Germline V lookup: CDR1 SGHAT, CDR2 FQNNGV. The CDR3 length is 14 residues. CDR3 in DNA: TGTGCCAGCAGCTTAGGCAGGGTCGGCTACGAGCAGTACTTC. Translating gives CASSLGRVGYEQYF.

The chain carries TRBV9 and TRBJ2-7; D is perhaps TRBD1 (6 bases). Looked up from germline, CDR1 is SGDLS and CDR2 is YYNGEE. V lost 4 bases, J lost 3 bases, and 14 bases lay in between. The CDR3 covers 14 residues. The CDR3 DNA follows: TGTGCCAGCAGCTCGAGTAAACAGGGCTACGAGCAGTACTTC. Its protein product is CASSSSKQGYEQYF.